This entry lists 4 T cell receptor beta chains sequenced from one sample in a study of beta chain features in type 1 diabetes. The study's findings and limits: All four CD4+ subsets from Type 1 diabetes patients carried moderately but significantly shorter TCRB CDR3s.

What these receptors recognize is not known. Sequencing targeted expressed TCRB transcripts, as all isolated RNA had been reverse transcribed. Using immunoSEQ multiplex PCR, the repertoire was profiled, and TCRdb retains in-frame clones only, with some absent. The data show approximately 250,000 clones, roughly 17% seen once. Sequences were obtained from naive CD4+ T cells from blood. These receptors were obtained from a man aged 30 to 45 with type 1 diabetes.

This clone was counted only a few times. Other DNA sequences in this sample translate to the same CDR3. The gene calls are TRBV7-2 and TRBJ2-7; D possibly corresponds to TRBD1 (6 bases). The length of the CDR3 is 13 residues. The V end was cut by 5 bases, the J end by 3 bases, with 11 bases between. Germline CDR1 is SGHTA and CDR2 is FQGNSA. CDR3 nucleotides: TGTGCCAGCAGCCCAAGGACAGTCTACGAGCAGTACTTC. Encoded protein: CASSPRTVYEQYF.

The J gene is TRBJ2-7, the V gene TRBV10-3; a weak D match, TRBD1 (5 bases). The V gene lost 5 bases and the J gene lost 2 bases, with 10 bases spanning the gap. The CDR3 loop spans 13 amino acids. Germline values: CDR1 ENHRY, CDR2 SYGVKD. As DNA, the CDR3 is TGTGCCATCAGTAGTCCAGGGACCTACGAGCAGTACTTC. Translating it yields CAISSPGTYEQYF.

This clone was seen a handful of times. The rearrangement uses TRBV29-1 and TRBJ2-6, with a weak D call TRBD1 (5 bases). V was pared by 6 bases and J by 0 bases, with 12 bases between. The CDR3 has 15 residues. Germline V gives CDR1 SQVTM, CDR2 ANQGSEA. As DNA, the CDR3 is TGCAGCGTCCGCCTACAGGCCTCTGGGGCCAACGTCCTGACTTTC. It yields the protein CSVRLQASGANVLTF.

This clone occurred a few times. The same CDR3 can be traced to other DNA sequences in this sample. This sequence joins TRBV30 and TRBJ1-5; tentative D call: TRBD1 (5 bases). V lost 2 bases and J 3 bases, leaving 8 bases between the germline ends. CDR1 GTSNPN and CDR2 SVGIG come from the germline V gene (reference sequence). The CDR3 totals 13 residues. The CDR3 nucleotides read TGTGCCTGGAGTCGGGGGAACAATCAGCCCCAGCATTTT. Translation: CAWSRGNNQPQHF.